Presented here are 13 T cell receptor beta chains from one specimen sequenced in a study of blood T cell repertoires in COVID-19. Clones were read by immunoSEQ multiplex PCR, and TCRdb kept only the in-frame ones, dropping some. Of approximately 260,000 clones listed, 90% are singletons. The specimen was peripheral blood. The receptors originated from a woman aged 40 to 50 with acute or convalescent COVID-19.

The gene calls are TRBV6-6 and TRBJ1-4, with 8 positions matching TRBD1. CDR1 MNHNY and CDR2 SVGAGI come from the germline V gene (reference sequence). The CDR3 has 14 amino acids. V lost 0 bases, J lost 12 bases, and 6 bases stayed unmatched. The CDR3 nucleotides read TGTGCCAGCAGTTACTCGGAGGACAGGGCGGAACTGTTTTTT. Amino acid sequence: CASSYSEDRAELFF.

J is TRBJ1-2 and V is TRBV20-1, with D tentatively TRBD1 (5 bases). The CDR3 is 11 amino acids. Trimming removed 6 bases from V and 10 bases from J, with 15 bases in between. Germline lookup yields CDR1 DFQATT and CDR2 SNEGSKA (reference sequence). The CDR3: CSAAPTVAYTF. CDR3 nucleotides: TGCAGTGCCGCGCCGACAGTGGCCTACACCTTC.

In this sample, this clone turned up a few times. The rearrangement links TRBV20-1 to TRBJ1-1; D ambiguous. Germline CDR1 is DFQATT and CDR2 is SNEGSKA (reference sequence). V gave up 1 base and J gave up 11 bases, with 11 bases separating them. The CDR3 sequence is 11 residues long. CDR3 in amino acids: CSARGNYQAFF. The DNA of the CDR3 is TGCAGTGCTAGAGGGAACTATCAGGCTTTCTTT.

This sequence joins TRBV2 and TRBJ2-7; 8 bases fit TRBD2. Germline trimming cut 4 bases from V and 1 base from J; bases unmatched to any gene: 9. The CDR3 runs 16 residues. CDR1 and CDR2 (germline): SNHLY, FYNNEI. The CDR3: CASSAPGGLRSYEQYV. In DNA, the CDR3 is TGTGCCAGCAGTGCCCCGGGAGGGCTTCGATCCTACGAGCAGTACGTC.

This chain uses TRBV4-1 with TRBJ1-4, with 9 bases lining up with TRBD1. Germline V gene sequence: CDR1 MGHRA, CDR2 YSYEKL. The J segment lost 8 bases and the V segment lost 0 bases, leaving 7 bases of the junction unmatched. The CDR3 runs to 16 residues. CDR3 nucleotides: TGCGCCAGCAGCCAAGATTACAGGGGGCTGGGGGAAAAACTGTTTTTT. This translates into CASSQDYRGLGEKLFF.

The chain employs TRBV19 and TRBJ1-1; 7 nucleotides agree with TRBD1. This CDR3 comprises 15 residues. Germline V CDR1 and CDR2: LNHDA, SQIVND (reference sequence). V shed 4 bases and J 2 bases; nucleotides not matched to a gene: 7. CDR3 nucleotide sequence: TGTGCCAGTAGTACTCAAGGGGACAGAAACACTGAAGCTTTCTTT. Residues: CASSTQGDRNTEAFF.

This sequence joins TRBV5-1 and TRBJ1-1, with no clear D. The CDR3 runs 13 residues. Trimming removed 5 bases from V and 0 bases from J, with 8 bases in between. Germline CDR1 reads SGHRS; CDR2 reads YFSETQ. The CDR3 spells CASRVAMNTEAFF. The CDR3 DNA follows: TGCGCCAGCAGGGTAGCGATGAACACTGAAGCTTTCTTT.

J is TRBJ1-3 and V is TRBV6-2 or TRBV6-3; 10 nucleotides line up with TRBD1. The CDR3 totals 18 residues. Trimming cost V 2 bases and J 0 bases; bases outside gene matches: 7. CDR1 and CDR2 from the germline V gene are MNHEY and SVGEGT. In DNA, the CDR3 is TGTGCCAGCAGTTACCGGGACAGGGGAATCCTCTCTGGAAACACCATATATTTT. It codes for CASSYRDRGILSGNTIYF.

The genes are TRBV10-3 and TRBJ2-2, with 8 bases that match TRBD2. Germline V gene lookup returns CDR1 ENHRY and CDR2 SYGVKD. Trimming at V came to 3 bases and at J to 5 bases, leaving 11 bases not matched to a gene. This CDR3 region has 17 residues. The CDR3 DNA is TGTGCCATCAGTGACCCGGGACTAGGAGGAGGGACCGGGGAGCTGTTTTTT. It translates to CAISDPGLGGGTGELFF.

The J gene is TRBJ1-1, the V gene TRBV4-2; D is possibly TRBD1 (6 bases). The CDR3 runs to 16 residues. The germline V gene encodes CDR1 LGHNA and CDR2 YNFKEQ. Trimming removed 0 bases at V and 0 bases at J, with 11 bases between. The CDR3 sequence: CASSQDQGGVNTEAFF. The CDR3 nucleotides are TGTGCCAGCAGCCAAGATCAAGGGGGGGTGAACACTGAAGCTTTCTTT.

This chain uses TRBV5-5 with TRBJ2-7; maybe TRBD2 (6 bases). The CDR3 spans 14 residues. V was pared by 0 bases and J by 3 bases, with 10 bases between. Germline V gives CDR1 SGHKS, CDR2 YYEKEE (reference sequence). The CDR3 DNA reads TGTGCCAGCAGCTTGGTTGGGGGGAGCTACGAGCAGTACGTC. This gives the protein CASSLVGGSYEQYV.

The gene calls are TRBV7-2 and TRBJ1-1; D remains ambiguous. The V gene's germline CDR1 is SGHTA and CDR2 FQGNSA. CDR3 length equals 13 residues. V was trimmed by 1 base and J by 2 bases, leaving 5 bases between them. The CDR3 is CASSLERNTEAFF. For the CDR3, the DNA is TGTGCCAGCAGCTTAGAGCGTAACACTGAAGCTTTCTTT.

This clone was observed a handful of times. This CDR3 is also generated by other DNA sequences in the sample. This rearrangement joins TRBV18 to TRBJ1-1, with D perhaps matching TRBD1 (5 bases). The CDR3 has 15 residues. Germline V gives CDR1 KGHSH, CDR2 LQKENI. Trimming left V 0 bases short and J 0 bases short, with 8 bases between. The CDR3 loop is CASSPPAGMNTEAFF. The CDR3 DNA is TGTGCCAGCTCACCACCGGCAGGGATGAACACTGAAGCTTTCTTT.